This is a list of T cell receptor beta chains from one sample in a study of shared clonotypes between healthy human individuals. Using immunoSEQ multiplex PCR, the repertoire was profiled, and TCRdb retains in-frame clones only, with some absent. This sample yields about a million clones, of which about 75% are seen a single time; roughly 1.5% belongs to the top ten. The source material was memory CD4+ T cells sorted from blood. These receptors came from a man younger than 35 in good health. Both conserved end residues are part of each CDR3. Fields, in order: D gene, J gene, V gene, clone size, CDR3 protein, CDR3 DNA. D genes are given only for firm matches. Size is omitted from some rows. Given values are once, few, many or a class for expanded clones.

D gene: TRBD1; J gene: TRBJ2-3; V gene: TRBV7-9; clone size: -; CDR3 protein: CASSPGQGDWNTQYF; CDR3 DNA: TGTGCCAGCAGCCCGGGACAGGGCGACTGGAATACGCAGTATTTT
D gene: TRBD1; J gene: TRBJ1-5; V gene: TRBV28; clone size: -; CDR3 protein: CASSEPGQGTKPQHF; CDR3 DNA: TGTGCCAGCAGTGAACCGGGACAGGGGACGAAGCCCCAGCATTTT
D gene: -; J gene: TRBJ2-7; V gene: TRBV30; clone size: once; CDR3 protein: CAWSVEFWGGRAYEQYF; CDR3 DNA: TGTGCCTGGAGTGTAGAATTTTGGGGGGGCCGAGCCTACGAGCAGTACTTC
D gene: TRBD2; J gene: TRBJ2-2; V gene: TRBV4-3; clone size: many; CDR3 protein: CASSQDLAGATTGELFF; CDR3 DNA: TGCGCCAGCAGCCAAGATTTAGCGGGAGCCACCACCGGGGAGCTGTTTTTT
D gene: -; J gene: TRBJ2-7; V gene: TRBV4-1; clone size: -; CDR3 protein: CASSQVLAGEREQYF; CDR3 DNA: TGCGCCAGCAGCCAAGTTCTGGCAGGGGAGCGCGAGCAGTACTTC
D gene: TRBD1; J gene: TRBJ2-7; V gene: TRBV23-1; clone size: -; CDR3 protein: CASSQSWTGDYEQYF; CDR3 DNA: TGCGCCAGCAGTCAATCTTGGACAGGGGACTACGAGCAGTACTTC
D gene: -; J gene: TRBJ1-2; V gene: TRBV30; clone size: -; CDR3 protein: CAWKVGGSYTF; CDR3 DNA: TGTGCCTGGAAGGTGGGGGGCAGCTACACCTTC
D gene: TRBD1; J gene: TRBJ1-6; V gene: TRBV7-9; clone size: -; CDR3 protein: CASSMRTGKETLHF; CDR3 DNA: TGTGCCAGCAGCATGAGGACAGGGAAGGAGACCCTCCACTTT
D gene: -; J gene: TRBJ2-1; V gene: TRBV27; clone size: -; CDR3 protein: CASKGPYNEQFF; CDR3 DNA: TGTGCCAGCAAGGGTCCCTACAATGAGCAGTTCTTC
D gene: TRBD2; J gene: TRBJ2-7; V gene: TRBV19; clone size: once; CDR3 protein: CASSTSGGISYEQYF; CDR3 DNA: TGTGCCAGTAGTACGAGCGGGGGAATCTCCTACGAGCAGTACTTC
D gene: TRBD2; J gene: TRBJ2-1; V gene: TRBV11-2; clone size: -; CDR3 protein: CASSSLAGGKDEQFF; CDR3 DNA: TGTGCCAGCAGCTCCCTAGCGGGGGGGAAGGATGAGCAGTTCTTC
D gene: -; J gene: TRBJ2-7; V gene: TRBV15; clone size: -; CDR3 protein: CATSSGHYEWQYF; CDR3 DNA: TGTGCCACCAGCTCCGGACATTACGAGTGGCAGTACTTC
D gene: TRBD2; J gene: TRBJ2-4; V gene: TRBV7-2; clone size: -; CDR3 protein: CASSLVQREDVIQYF; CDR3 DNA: TGTGCCAGCAGCTTAGTCCAGCGGGAGGATGTCATTCAGTACTTC
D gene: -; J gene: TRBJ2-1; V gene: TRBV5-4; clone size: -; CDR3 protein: CASSLAGTLSNNEQFF; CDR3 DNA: TGTGCCAGCAGCTTGGCTGGGACCCTTAGCAACAATGAGCAGTTCTTC
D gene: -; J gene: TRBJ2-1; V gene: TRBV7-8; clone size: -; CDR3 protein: CASSFTVNEQFF; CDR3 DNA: TGTGCCAGCAGCTTTACGGTCAATGAGCAGTTCTTC
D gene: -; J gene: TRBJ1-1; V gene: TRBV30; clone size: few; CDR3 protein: CAWRQYTEAFF; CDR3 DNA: TGTGCCTGGAGACAGTACACTGAAGCTTTCTTT
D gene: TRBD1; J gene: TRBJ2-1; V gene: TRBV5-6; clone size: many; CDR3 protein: CASSLVRDRQFF; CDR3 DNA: TGTGCCAGCAGCTTGGTCCGGGACAGGCAGTTCTTC
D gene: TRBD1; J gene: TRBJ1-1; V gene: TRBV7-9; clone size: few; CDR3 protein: CASSSTGEGTEAFF; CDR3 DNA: TGTGCCAGCAGCTCGACAGGGGAAGGCACTGAAGCTTTCTTT
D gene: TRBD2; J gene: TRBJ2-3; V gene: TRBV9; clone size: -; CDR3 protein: CASSVDTSAFLPDTQYF; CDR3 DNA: TGTGCCAGCAGCGTAGATACTAGCGCGTTCCTTCCAGATACGCAGTATTTT
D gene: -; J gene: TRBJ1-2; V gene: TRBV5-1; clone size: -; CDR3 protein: CASSLAGPGGSGYTF; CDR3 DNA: TGCGCCAGCAGCTTGGCCGGCCCGGGGGGATCCGGCTACACCTTC
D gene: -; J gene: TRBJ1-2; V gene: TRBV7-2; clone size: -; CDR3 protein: CASSLRGEGVYGYTF; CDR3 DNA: TGTGCCAGCAGCTTGAGAGGGGAAGGGGTCTATGGCTACACCTTC
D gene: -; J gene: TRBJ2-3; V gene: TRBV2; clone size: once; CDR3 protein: CASRATGAQGDTQYF; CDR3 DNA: TGTGCCAGTCGAGCCACCGGGGCCCAAGGGGATACGCAGTATTTT
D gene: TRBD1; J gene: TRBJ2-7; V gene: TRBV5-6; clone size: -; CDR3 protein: CASSYGQGWHEQYF; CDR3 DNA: TGTGCCAGCAGCTACGGACAGGGGTGGCACGAGCAGTACTTC
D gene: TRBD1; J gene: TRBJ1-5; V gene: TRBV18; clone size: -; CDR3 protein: CASSPGTGGTSNQPQHF; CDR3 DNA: TGTGCCAGCTCACCCGGGACAGGGGGCACAAGCAATCAGCCCCAGCATTTT
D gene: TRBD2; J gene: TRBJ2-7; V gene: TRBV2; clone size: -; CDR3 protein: CASKGGRVQTYEQYF; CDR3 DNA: TGTGCCAGCAAAGGTGGGAGGGTGCAGACCTACGAGCAGTACTTC
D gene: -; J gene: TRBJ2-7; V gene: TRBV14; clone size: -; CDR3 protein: CASSQGTGEQYF; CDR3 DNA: TGTGCCAGCAGCCAAGGGACGGGCGAGCAGTACTTC
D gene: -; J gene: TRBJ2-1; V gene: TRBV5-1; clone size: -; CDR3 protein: CASRRDLTESYNEQFF; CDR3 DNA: TGCGCCAGCAGGAGGGATTTGACGGAATCCTACAATGAGCAGTTCTTC
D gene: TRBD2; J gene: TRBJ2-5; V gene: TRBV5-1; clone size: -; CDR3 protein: CASSLGLAGVETQYF; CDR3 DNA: TGCGCCAGCAGCTTGGGACTAGCGGGGGTTGAGACCCAGTACTTC
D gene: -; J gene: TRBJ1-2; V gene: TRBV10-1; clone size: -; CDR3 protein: CASRKGGYGYTF; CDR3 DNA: TGCGCCAGCAGAAAGGGAGGCTATGGCTACACCTTC
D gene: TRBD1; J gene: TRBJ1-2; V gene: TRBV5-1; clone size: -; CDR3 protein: CASSPLGTGGVYGYTF; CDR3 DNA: TGCGCCAGCAGCCCCCTAGGAACAGGGGGCGTCTATGGCTACACCTTC
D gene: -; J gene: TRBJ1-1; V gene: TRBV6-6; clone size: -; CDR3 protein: CASSYNQGSEAFF; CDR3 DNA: TGTGCCAGCAGTTACAACCAGGGCTCTGAAGCTTTCTTT
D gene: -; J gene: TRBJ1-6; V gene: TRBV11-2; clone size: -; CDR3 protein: CASSPRDRPNSPLHF; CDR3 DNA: TGTGCCAGCAGCCCTCGGGACCGGCCAAATTCACCCCTCCACTTT
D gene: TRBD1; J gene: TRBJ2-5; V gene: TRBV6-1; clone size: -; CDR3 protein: CASWDRGPETQYF; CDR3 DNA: TGTGCCAGTTGGGACAGGGGGCCAGAGACCCAGTACTTC
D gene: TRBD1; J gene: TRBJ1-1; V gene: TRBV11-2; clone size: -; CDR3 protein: CASSQDRKNTEAFF; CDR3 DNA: TGTGCCAGCAGCCAGGACAGGAAAAACACTGAAGCTTTCTTT
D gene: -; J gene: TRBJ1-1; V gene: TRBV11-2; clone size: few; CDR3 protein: CASSPGWRAEAFF; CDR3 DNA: TGTGCCAGCAGCCCCGGCTGGAGGGCTGAAGCTTTCTTT
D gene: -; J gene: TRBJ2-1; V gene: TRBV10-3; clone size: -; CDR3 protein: CAISESNGEQFF; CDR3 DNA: TGTGCCATCAGTGAGTCGAACGGAGAGCAGTTCTTC
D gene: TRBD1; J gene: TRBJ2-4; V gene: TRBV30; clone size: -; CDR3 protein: CASSRDSFQAKNIQYF; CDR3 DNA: TGTGCCTCGTCCCGGGACAGTTTTCAGGCCAAAAACATTCAGTACTTC
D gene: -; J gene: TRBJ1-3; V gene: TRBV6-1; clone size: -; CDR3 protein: CASSEGNSGNTIYF; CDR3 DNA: TGTGCCAGCAGTGAAGGGAACTCTGGAAACACCATATATTTT
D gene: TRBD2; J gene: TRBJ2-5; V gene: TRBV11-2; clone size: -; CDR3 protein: CASSLVVAGGGTQYF; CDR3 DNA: TGTGCCAGCAGCTTAGTGGTAGCGGGGGGCGGGACCCAGTACTTC
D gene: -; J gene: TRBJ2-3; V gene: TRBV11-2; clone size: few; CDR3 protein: CASSFLDRPDTQYF; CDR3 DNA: TGTGCCAGCAGCTTCCTGGACAGACCCGATACGCAGTATTTT
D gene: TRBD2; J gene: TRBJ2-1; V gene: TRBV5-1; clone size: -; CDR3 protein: CASSLLGLASYNEQFF; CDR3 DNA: TGCGCCAGCAGCTTGCTCGGACTAGCGTCCTACAATGAGCAGTTCTTC
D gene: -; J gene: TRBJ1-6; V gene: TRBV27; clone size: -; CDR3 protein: CASRGLRQDSPLHF; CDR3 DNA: TGTGCCAGCAGGGGACTCCGACAGGATTCACCCCTCCACTTT
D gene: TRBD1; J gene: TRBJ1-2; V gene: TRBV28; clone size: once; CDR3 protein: CASSLTGARGYTF; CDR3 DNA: TGTGCCAGCAGTCTGACAGGGGCACGTGGCTACACCTTC
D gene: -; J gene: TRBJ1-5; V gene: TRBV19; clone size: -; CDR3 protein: CASSILVVGSNQPQHF; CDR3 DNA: TGTGCCAGTAGTATACTGGTGGTGGGTAGCAATCAGCCCCAGCATTTT
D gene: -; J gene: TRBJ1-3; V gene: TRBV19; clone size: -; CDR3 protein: CASIPWASSGNTIYF; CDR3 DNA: TGTGCCAGTATCCCCTGGGCCAGCTCTGGAAACACCATATATTTT